These 25 T cell receptor beta chains originate from one sample sequenced in a study of cytomegalovirus exposure and HLA in healthy donors. The PCR ran on 60 Vbeta and 13 Jbeta primers. Generated by immunoSEQ multiplex PCR, the TCRdb table keeps only in-frame clones and is missing some. This repertoire includes roughly 80,000 clones. Sequences were obtained from PBMCs. The receptors shown here come from a girl aged 10 to 17 in good health and CMV-seropositive.

The gene calls are TRBV6-5 and TRBJ1-5, with 7 bases that match TRBD1. Germline CDR1 reads MNHEY; CDR2 reads SVGAGI. CDR3 length equals 13 residues. V shed 5 bases, J shed 6 bases, and the junction held 4 bases outside the gene matches. The CDR3 DNA is TGTGCCAGCAGTACCTCAGGGGGTCAGCCCCAGCATTTT. Translated, it gives CASSTSGGQPQHF.

The chain employs TRBV7-2 and TRBJ1-2, with 9 bases fitting TRBD1. The J segment lost 13 bases and the V segment lost 5 bases, leaving 17 bases of the junction unmatched. CDR1 and CDR2 from the germline V gene are SGHTA and FQGNSA. This CDR3 comprises 15 residues. The CDR3 DNA is TGTGCCAGCAGCCGATCATTCCGGGACAGGGTTATTGGCACCTTC. Its translation is CASSRSFRDRVIGTF.

CDR3 DNA sequence: TGCGCCAGCAGCTTGGTTACAGGGAACTATGGCTACACCTTC. Translation gives CASSLVTGNYGYTF. This rearrangement joins TRBV5-1 to TRBJ1-2; D may be TRBD1 (6 bases). The ends were cut back, 0 bases at V and 2 bases at J, with 8 bases in the middle. CDR3 length equals 14 residues. CDR1 is SGHRS and CDR2 is YFSETQ in the germline V gene. The variable domain in full, with the rest retrieved from reference TRBV5-1 and TRBJ1-2, is KAGVTQTPRYLIKTRGQQVTLSCSPISGHRSVSWYQQTPGQGLQFLFEYFSETQRNKGNFPGRFSGRQFSNSRSEMNVSTLELGDSALYLCASSLVTGNYGYTFGSGTRLTVV.

V usage is TRBV4-2 and J usage is TRBJ1-2, with 9 bases that match TRBD1. This CDR3 has 17 residues. Germline CDR1 reads LGHNA; CDR2 reads YNFKEQ. Trimming removed 4 bases from V and 1 base from J; junction bases left unmatched: 10. The CDR3 is CASSPGQGPFFNYGYTF. The CDR3 region has the DNA TGTGCCAGCAGCCCTGGACAGGGGCCCTTTTTTAACTATGGCTACACCTTC.

The rearrangement uses TRBV30 and TRBJ1-4; no firm D call. From germline, CDR1 is GTSNPN and CDR2 SVGIG (reference sequence). This CDR3 region has 15 residues. V lost 3 bases to trimming and J lost 6 bases, with 17 bases between them. CDR3 coding DNA: TGTGCCTGGAGGGCAGGCCTCGTCAAATATGAAAAACTGTTTTTT. Its translation is CAWRAGLVKYEKLFF. Variable domain in full (rest from reference TRBV30 and TRBJ1-4): SQTIHQWPATLVQPVGSPLSLECTVEGTSNPNLYWYRQAAGRGLQLLFYSVGIGQISSEVPQNLSASRPQDRQFILSSKKLLLSDSGFYLCAWRAGLVKYEKLFFGSGTQLSVL.

This sequence joins TRBV18 and TRBJ2-7, with D perhaps TRBD1 (5 bases). V was clipped by 5 bases and J by 3 bases, with 11 bases between them. The V gene's germline CDR1 is KGHSH and CDR2 LQKENI. The CDR3 is made up of 13 amino acids. The CDR3 DNA sequence: TGTGCCAGCTCATGGGAAGGGGACTACGAGCAGTACGTC. It codes for CASSWEGDYEQYV.

V is TRBV18 and J is TRBJ2-2; D possibly corresponds to TRBD2 (5 bases). The CDR3 totals 15 residues. The germline V and J ends were trimmed by 1 base and 3 bases, with 9 bases remaining between them. Germline assignment: CDR1 KGHSH and CDR2 LQKENI. The CDR3 here is CASSPLSGDTGELFF. The CDR3 nucleotides are TGTGCCAGCTCACCACTTTCCGGGGACACCGGGGAGCTGTTTTTT. Using reference TRBV18 and TRBJ2-2 for the parts outside the CDR3, the full variable domain is NAGVMQNPRHLVRRRGQEARLRCSPMKGHSHVYWYRQLPEEGLKFMVYLQKENIIDESGMPKERFSAEFPKEGPSILRIQQVVRGDSAAYFCASSPLSGDTGELFFGEGSRLTVL.

The J gene is TRBJ2-5, the V gene TRBV7-8; D perhaps matches TRBD2 (6 bases). CDR1 and CDR2 from the germline V gene are SGHVS and FQNEAQ. This CDR3 has 13 residues. V lost 1 base, J lost 5 bases, and 8 bases lay in between. Written as DNA, the CDR3 is TGTGCCAGCAGCTTAGGGGAGGCTGAGACCCAGTACTTC. It specifies CASSLGEAETQYF.

The gene calls are TRBV29-1 and TRBJ2-7, with 7 bases fitting TRBD1. With V trimmed by 4 bases and J by 3 bases, 9 bases remained unmatched. Per the germline V gene, CDR1 is SQVTM and CDR2 is ANQGSEA. The CDR3 runs to 14 residues. DNA of the CDR3: TGCAGCGTTGTTCTGACAGGGCTGGACTACGAGCAGTACTTC. This encodes CSVVLTGLDYEQYF.

V usage is TRBV11-3 and J usage is TRBJ2-2, with TRBD1 matching over 9 bases. The CDR3 totals 15 residues. CDR1 is SGHNT, CDR2 YENEEA, per germline. Trimming took 3 bases from V and 4 from J; bases not matched to a gene: 3. The CDR3 is CASSFHRGLTGELFF. The CDR3 DNA reads as TGTGCCAGCAGCTTTCACAGGGGGCTCACCGGGGAGCTGTTTTTT.

The chain joins TRBV6-6 to TRBJ2-7; 7 bases are a match to TRBD1. This CDR3 comprises 16 residues. V shed 0 bases and J 0 bases; nucleotides not matched to a gene: 5. The germline CDR1 and CDR2 sequences are MNHNY and SVGAGI (reference sequence). The CDR3, as DNA: TGTGCCAGCAGTTACTCCAGGGGGACCAACTCCTACGAGCAGTACTTC. It translates to CASSYSRGTNSYEQYF.

The gene calls are TRBV4-3 and TRBJ1-2; D might be TRBD1 (6 bases). The V end lost 0 bases, the J end lost 8 bases, and 13 bases lay between the germline ends. Germline-derived CDR1 and CDR2 are LGHNA and YSLEER. The CDR3 totals 14 residues. The CDR3 is CASSQETGGPGYTF. In DNA, the CDR3 is TGCGCCAGCAGCCAAGAAACGGGGGGCCCGGGCTACACCTTC.

The V call is TRBV7-9, the J call TRBJ2-3, with 7 bases identical to TRBD2. This CDR3 has 8 amino acids. J was trimmed by 11 bases and V by 11 bases; bases with no gene match: 1. The germline V gene encodes CDR1 SEHNR and CDR2 FQNEAQ (reference sequence). DNA for the CDR3: TGTGCCGGGGGGGTGCAGTATTTT. It is translated as CAGGVQYF.

This chain links TRBV7-2 with TRBJ1-1; 8 positions match TRBD1. This CDR3 spans 16 amino acids. Germline lookup yields CDR1 SGHTA and CDR2 FQGNSA. Germline trimming cut 6 bases from V and 1 base from J; bases unmatched to any gene: 10. In nucleotides, the CDR3 is TGTGCCAGCAGTTGGACAGGGCAAAACTCGAACACTGAAGCTTTCTTT. The encoded protein is CASSWTGQNSNTEAFF.

This rearrangement joins TRBV6-5 to TRBJ2-1; D call uncertain. Germline V gene sequence: CDR1 MNHEY, CDR2 SVGAGI. Trimming took 5 bases from V and 6 from J, leaving 8 bases between them. The CDR3 sequence is 12 residues long. Here the CDR3 reads CASSAKSNEQFF. For the CDR3, the DNA is TGTGCCAGCAGTGCCAAGAGCAATGAGCAGTTCTTC.

The chain recombines TRBV9 with TRBJ2-1, with 7 bases identical to TRBD2. Germline V gene data show CDR1 as SGDLS and CDR2 as YYNGEE. The CDR3 contains 14 residues. With 0 bases clipped from V and 7 bases from J, the junction kept 4 bases outside the gene matches. The CDR3 sequence is CASSVAGGGNEQFF. In nucleotides, the CDR3 is TGTGCCAGCAGCGTAGCGGGCGGGGGAAATGAGCAGTTCTTC.

The chain joins TRBV6-5 to TRBJ2-2, with TRBD2 matching 7 bases. With V trimmed by 9 bases and J by 5 bases, 6 bases remained unmatched. CDR3 length: 13 amino acids. Per germline, CDR1 MNHEY and CDR2 SVGAGI. This CDR3 is CASTGGRTGELFF. The CDR3 region has the DNA TGTGCCAGTACCGGGGGGAGGACCGGGGAGCTGTTTTTT.

This chain joins TRBV29-1 and TRBJ2-7; 7 bases agree with TRBD1. Germline V lookup: CDR1 SQVTM, CDR2 ANQGSEA. Germline trimming cut 6 bases from V and 0 bases from J; bases unmatched to any gene: 5. This CDR3 contains 13 residues. CDR3 coding DNA: TGCAGCGTCCCGGGACAGAACTCCTACGAGCAGTACTTC. This encodes CSVPGQNSYEQYF.

The chain is built from TRBV23-1 and TRBJ2-7; 7 bases agree with TRBD1. TRBV23-1 is filed as an ORF, its function uncertain. The ends lost 4 bases at V and 3 bases at J; junction bases unmatched: 6. The CDR3 is 14 amino acids. The CDR3 is CASSPSRDSYEQYF. Written as DNA, the CDR3 is TGCGCCAGCAGTCCCTCCCGGGACAGCTACGAGCAGTACTTC.

The chain uses TRBV19 and TRBJ2-7; D is perhaps TRBD2 (6 bases). Trimming took off 3 bases at V and 2 bases at J, with 11 bases between the two ends. Germline V gives CDR1 LNHDA, CDR2 SQIVND (reference sequence). The CDR3 has 14 amino acids. The CDR3 DNA reads as TGTGCCAGTAGTATCGGGGGTTTCACCTACGAGCAGTACTTC. This codes for CASSIGGFTYEQYF. Using reference TRBV19 and TRBJ2-7 for the parts outside the CDR3, the full variable domain is DGGITQSPKYLFRKEGQNVTLSCEQNLNHDAMYWYRQDPGQGLRLIYYSQIVNDFQKGDIAEGYSVSREKKESFPLTVTSAQKNPTAFYLCASSIGGFTYEQYFGPGTRLTVT.

CDR3 bases: TGTGCCAGCAGCCGTGCGGGATCTTATGGCTACACCTTC. It specifies CASSRAGSYGYTF. This chain joins TRBV5-4 and TRBJ1-2; no clear D. The CDR3 runs 13 residues. Trimming shortened V by 4 bases and J by 5 bases, and 12 bases separated the two germline ends. CDR1 is SGHNT and CDR2 is YYREEE in the germline V gene (reference sequence).

The gene calls are TRBV10-1 and TRBJ1-4; D is uncertain. The CDR3 is made up of 11 amino acids. The V and J ends lost 2 bases and 8 bases respectively, with 3 bases between them. In germline, CDR1 is WNHNN, CDR2 SYGVQD (reference sequence). In nucleotides, the CDR3 is TGCGCCAGCAGTGAGCGGGAAAAACTGTTTTTT. Amino acids: CASSEREKLFF.

CDR3 sequence reads: CASSQEFRLASYEQFF. The CDR3 DNA reads as TGCGCCAGCAGCCAAGAATTCCGGCTAGCGTCCTATGAGCAGTTCTTC. J is TRBJ2-1 and V is TRBV4-3; tentatively, D is TRBD2 (6 bases). V dropped 0 bases and J dropped 8 bases, with 17 bases sitting between them. Germline V gene data show CDR1 as LGHNA and CDR2 as YSLEER. This CDR3 has 16 residues.

The chain uses TRBV7-8 and TRBJ1-6, with a tentative D call TRBD1 (5 bases). The CDR3 sequence is 14 residues long. The ends were cut back, 1 base at V and 5 bases at J, with 6 bases in the middle. Germline CDR1 SGHVS, CDR2 FQNEAQ. Written as DNA, the CDR3 is TGTGCCAGCAGCTTAGTGACAGATAATTCACCCCTCCACTTT. Protein: CASSLVTDNSPLHF.

V is TRBV29-1 and J is TRBJ2-5; a possible D gene is TRBD1 (6 bases). This CDR3 region has 15 residues. The germline CDR1 and CDR2 sequences are SQVTM and ANQGSEA. V lost 3 bases, J lost 8 bases, and 22 bases lay in between. The DNA for the CDR3 is TGCAGCGTTGAGCTGCAGGAGAGCCCCAGGGGAACCCAGTACTTC. Translation: CSVELQESPRGTQYF.